This TCR beta chain was profiled in a study of cytomegalovirus exposure and HLA in healthy donors. Findings and caveats of the study: In a later analysis, parvovirus B19, influenza, CMV and Epstein-Barr virus appeared linked to several top co-occurrence clusters. Some V segments could not be told apart, so they were left out, TRBV6-2 and TRBV6-3 among them. Later on, a genetic analysis was performed. It linked a missense variant in DCLRE1C with V- and J-gene trimming of TCR beta.

The PCR employed 60 Vbeta primers together with 13 Jbeta primers. Clones were sequenced by immunoSEQ multiplex PCR, and TCRdb holds only the in-frame ones, with some missing. The repertoire consists of 95,000 to 150,000 clones, with approximately 72% occurring once and the leading ten covering over 25%. This CDR3 contains 16 residues. The V and J ends lost 3 bases and 0 bases, in that order; junction bases with no gene match: 5. From germline, CDR1 is LGHNA and CDR2 YNFKEQ. To note about this clone: Its antigen is unidentified.

Sequenced: PBMCs. This sequence was found in a man between 60 and 70 years old in good health and CMV-seropositive. This chain uses TRBV4-2 with TRBJ2-1; 7 bases line up with TRBD2. The CDR3 coding sequence is TGTGCCAGCAGCCAGGTTCGCGGGGGCTCCTACAATGAGCAGTTCTTC. Its translation: CASSQVRGGSYNEQFF.